Listed here is a single T cell receptor (beta chain). There are 13 residues in the CDR3. CDR1 SGHTA and CDR2 FQGNSA come from the germline V gene. Trimming shortened V by 1 base and J by 4 bases, and 7 bases separated the two germline ends. Authors' data handling: Reference gene primer amplification gave nucleated cell count estimates. Here immunoSEQ multiplex PCR was the method, and the copy in TCRdb shows in-frame clones only, minus some. V, J and clone size reflect that table, while D and trimming were determined from the DNA. The sample includes some 66,000 clones, about nine tenths of them seen just once. This entry belongs to a study of blood T cell repertoires in COVID-19. Looking at the study overall: Some COVID-19 samples were acute and others convalescent; all came from the United States, Italy and Spain. T cells, B-cell-depleted T cells, or PBMCs supplied cDNA or gDNA.

The receptor comes from a human donor in a cohort sampled during active COVID-19. The chain carries TRBV7-2 and TRBJ1-2; D is undetermined. Specimen: peripheral blood. DNA for the CDR3: TGTGCCAGCAGCTTAGAACTTCTCTATGGCTACACCTTC. Protein: CASSLELLYGYTF.